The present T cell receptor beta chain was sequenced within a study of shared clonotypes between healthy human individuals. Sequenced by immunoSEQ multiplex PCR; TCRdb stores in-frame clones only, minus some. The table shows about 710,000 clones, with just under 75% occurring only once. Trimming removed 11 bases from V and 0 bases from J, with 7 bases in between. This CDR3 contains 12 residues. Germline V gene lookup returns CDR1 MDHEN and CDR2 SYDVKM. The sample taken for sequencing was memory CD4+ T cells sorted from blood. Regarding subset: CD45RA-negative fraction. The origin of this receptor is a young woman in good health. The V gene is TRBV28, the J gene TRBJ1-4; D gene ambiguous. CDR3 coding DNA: TGTGCCCTGGGAGCAACTAATGAAAAACTGTTTTTT. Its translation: CALGATNEKLFF.